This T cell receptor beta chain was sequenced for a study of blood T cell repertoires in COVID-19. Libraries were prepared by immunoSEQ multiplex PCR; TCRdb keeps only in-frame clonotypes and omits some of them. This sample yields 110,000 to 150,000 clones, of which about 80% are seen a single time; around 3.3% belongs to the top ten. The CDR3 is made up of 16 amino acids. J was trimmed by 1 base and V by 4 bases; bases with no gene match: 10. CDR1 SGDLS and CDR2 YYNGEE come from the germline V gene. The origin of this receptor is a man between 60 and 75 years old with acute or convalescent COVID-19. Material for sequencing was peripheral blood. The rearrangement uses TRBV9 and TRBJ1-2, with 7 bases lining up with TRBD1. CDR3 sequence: CASSPLRDSVNYGYTF. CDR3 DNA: TGTGCCAGCAGCCCACTAAGGGACAGTGTTAACTATGGCTACACCTTC.